The rows below give T cell receptor beta chains drawn from one sample of a study of post-analysis software for immune sequencing data. TCRdb called the PCR reads again in MiXCR, with one record for every CDR3 protein. The sample includes approximately 770,000 distinct CDR3 sequences, 46% seen only once; the top ten take roughly 4.4%. The sample taken for sequencing was blood. Source of these receptors: a girl aged 5 to 17 with multiple sclerosis. CDR3s include the opening cysteine and the closing phenylalanine or tryptophan. Fields, in order: V gene, J gene, CDR3 length, D gene, clone size, CDR3 protein, CDR3 DNA. The D gene is left open where the match is weak. Clone size is not always given. Where it is, it says once, few, many or a class for expanded clones.

v_gene: TRBV5-4
j_gene: TRBJ2-5
len: 16
d_gene: -
abundance: -
CDR3aa: CASSLGGPGGQETQYF
CDR3nt: TGTGCCAGCAGCTTGGGGGGGCCCGGAGGCCAAGAGACCCAGTACTTC

v_gene: TRBV7-2
j_gene: TRBJ2-3
len: 19
d_gene: TRBD2
abundance: -
CDR3aa: CASSWTSGGGLFGTDTQYF
CDR3nt: TGTGCTAGCAGTTGGACTAGCGGAGGGGGCCTATTTGGCACAGATACGCAGTATTTT

v_gene: TRBV18
j_gene: TRBJ1-5
len: 16
d_gene: TRBD1
abundance: once
CDR3aa: CASSPRDRGLDQPQHF
CDR3nt: TGTGCCAGCTCACCACGGGACAGGGGGCTTGATCAGCCCCAGCATTTT

v_gene: TRBV7-9
j_gene: TRBJ1-2
len: 17
d_gene: -
abundance: -
CDR3aa: CASSLAQPGPGRGGYTF
CDR3nt: TGTGCCAGCAGCTTAGCTCAACCGGGACCGGGAAGGGGTGGCTACACCTTC

v_gene: TRBV7-3
j_gene: TRBJ2-7
len: 16
d_gene: TRBD1
abundance: -
CDR3aa: CASSLNKGTGPYEQYF
CDR3nt: TGTGCCAGCAGCTTAAATAAGGGGACAGGACCTTACGAGCAGTACTTC

v_gene: TRBV20-1
j_gene: TRBJ2-1
len: 13
d_gene: -
abundance: -
CDR3aa: CSGTEGLANEQFF
CDR3nt: TGCAGTGGGACGGAGGGCCTGGCGAATGAGCAGTTCTTC

v_gene: TRBV20-1
j_gene: TRBJ2-3
len: 15
d_gene: TRBD2
abundance: -
CDR3aa: CSTGPLAGATDTQYF
CDR3nt: TGCAGTACAGGGCCTCTAGCGGGAGCAACAGATACGCAGTATTTT

v_gene: TRBV20-1
j_gene: TRBJ2-7
len: 15
d_gene: -
abundance: -
CDR3aa: CSARDPRGLSYEQYF
CDR3nt: TGCAGTGCTAGAGATCCCAGGGGCCTCTCCTACGAGCAGTACTTC

v_gene: TRBV5-1
j_gene: TRBJ2-1
len: 14
d_gene: -
abundance: few
CDR3aa: CASKEGEPYNEQFF
CDR3nt: TGCGCCAGCAAGGAGGGAGAGCCGTACAATGAGCAGTTCTTC

v_gene: TRBV6-5
j_gene: TRBJ2-7
len: 14
d_gene: -
abundance: few
CDR3aa: CASSSSRTNVVQYF
CDR3nt: -

v_gene: TRBV19
j_gene: TRBJ2-5
len: 13
d_gene: -
abundance: -
CDR3aa: CASSIQDGETQYF
CDR3nt: TGTGCCAGTAGTATTCAGGATGGGGAGACCCAGTACTTC

v_gene: TRBV20-1
j_gene: TRBJ2-4
len: 10
d_gene: -
abundance: -
CDR3aa: CSARGTHEYF
CDR3nt: TGCAGTGCTAGGGGGACTCATGAGTACTTC

v_gene: TRBV28
j_gene: TRBJ2-1
len: 14
d_gene: TRBD2
abundance: few
CDR3aa: CASSWGTTYNEQFF
CDR3nt: TGTGCCAGCAGTTGGGGGACTACCTACAATGAGCAGTTCTTC

v_gene: TRBV30
j_gene: TRBJ1-1
len: 12
d_gene: TRBD1
abundance: -
CDR3aa: CAWNRQGFEAFF
CDR3nt: TGTGCCTGGAATCGACAGGGATTTGAAGCTTTCTTT

v_gene: TRBV6-1
j_gene: TRBJ1-2
len: 12
d_gene: TRBD1
abundance: -
CDR3aa: CASNRQGYGYTF
CDR3nt: TGTGCCAGCAATCGACAGGGGTATGGCTACACCTTC

v_gene: TRBV20-1
j_gene: TRBJ2-1
len: 12
d_gene: -
abundance: -
CDR3aa: CSAPGANDEQFF
CDR3nt: TGCAGTGCCCCGGGAGCGAACGATGAGCAGTTCTTC

v_gene: TRBV3-1
j_gene: TRBJ2-3
len: 15
d_gene: TRBD1
abundance: few
CDR3aa: CASSSGTGHLDTQYF
CDR3nt: TGTGCCAGCTCGTCGGGGACAGGGCATTTAGATACGCAGTATTTT

v_gene: TRBV9
j_gene: TRBJ1-5
len: 15
d_gene: -
abundance: few
CDR3aa: CASSTSGTANQPQHF
CDR3nt: TGTGCCAGCAGCACCTCCGGGACTGCGAATCAGCCCCAGCATTTT

v_gene: TRBV5-1
j_gene: TRBJ2-7
len: 16
d_gene: -
abundance: few
CDR3aa: CASSLAWDTATPEQYF
CDR3nt: TGCGCCAGCAGCTTGGCCTGGGACACCGCGACCCCCGAGCAGTACTTC

v_gene: TRBV15
j_gene: TRBJ2-1
len: 14
d_gene: -
abundance: -
CDR3aa: CATSRDLVDNEQFF
CDR3nt: TGTGCCACCAGCAGAGATCTAGTCGACAATGAGCAGTTCTTC

v_gene: TRBV29-1
j_gene: TRBJ2-1
len: 16
d_gene: -
abundance: few
CDR3aa: CSVEGDPYLSYNEQFF
CDR3nt: TGCAGCGTTGAGGGGGATCCGTATCTCTCCTACAATGAGCAGTTCTTC

v_gene: TRBV6-5
j_gene: TRBJ2-7
len: 15
d_gene: TRBD1
abundance: -
CDR3aa: CASSLADRGAYEQYF
CDR3nt: TGTGCCAGCAGTCTAGCTGACAGGGGCGCCTACGAGCAGTACTTC

v_gene: TRBV15
j_gene: TRBJ2-3
len: 16
d_gene: TRBD2
abundance: -
CDR3aa: CATSRGRLADTDTQYF
CDR3nt: TGTGCCACCAGCAGAGGGAGGCTAGCGGACACAGATACGCAGTATTTT

v_gene: TRBV20-1
j_gene: TRBJ2-1
len: 15
d_gene: -
abundance: -
CDR3aa: CSATSLEMSYNEQFF
CDR3nt: TGCAGTGCTACAAGTTTGGAGATGTCCTACAATGAGCAGTTCTTC

v_gene: TRBV20-1
j_gene: TRBJ2-1
len: 14
d_gene: TRBD2
abundance: many
CDR3aa: CSAATSGSYNEQFF
CDR3nt: TGCAGTGCCGCTACTAGCGGGAGCTACAATGAGCAGTTCTTC

v_gene: TRBV6-4
j_gene: TRBJ1-2
len: 14
d_gene: TRBD1
abundance: few
CDR3aa: CASSARDSGYGYTF
CDR3nt: TGTGCCAGCAGTGCCCGGGACAGTGGGTATGGCTACACCTTC

v_gene: TRBV20-1
j_gene: TRBJ2-7
len: 15
d_gene: TRBD1
abundance: once
CDR3aa: CSARETGFTYNEQYF
CDR3nt: TGCAGTGCTAGAGAGACAGGGTTTACCTACAATGAGCAGTACTTC

v_gene: TRBV19
j_gene: TRBJ1-5
len: 14
d_gene: TRBD1
abundance: -
CDR3aa: CATTTGTGGQPQHF
CDR3nt: TGTGCCACCACCACCGGGACAGGGGGTCAGCCCCAGCATTTT

v_gene: TRBV6-2/TRBV6-3
j_gene: TRBJ2-7
len: 11
d_gene: -
abundance: -
CDR3aa: CASSSTGEQYF
CDR3nt: TGTGCCAGCAGTTCAACAGGGGAGCAGTACTTC

v_gene: TRBV20-1
j_gene: TRBJ1-2
len: 12
d_gene: -
abundance: -
CDR3aa: CSASGSLGGYTF
CDR3nt: TGCAGTGCTAGTGGGTCCTTGGGAGGCTACACCTTC

v_gene: TRBV7-9
j_gene: TRBJ2-4
len: 14
d_gene: -
abundance: -
CDR3aa: CASSETGSKNIQYF
CDR3nt: TGTGCCAGCAGCGAAACCGGGAGCAAAAACATTCAGTACTTC

v_gene: TRBV29-1
j_gene: TRBJ1-2
len: 13
d_gene: TRBD1
abundance: -
CDR3aa: CSVDDRAGGGYTF
CDR3nt: TGCAGCGTGGACGACAGGGCGGGTGGTGGCTACACCTTC

v_gene: TRBV25-1
j_gene: TRBJ2-3
len: 15
d_gene: TRBD2
abundance: few
CDR3aa: CASRQAGALRDTQYF
CDR3nt: TGTGCCAGCAGACAAGCGGGAGCCTTGCGGGATACGCAGTATTTT

v_gene: TRBV7-9
j_gene: TRBJ2-5
len: 14
d_gene: TRBD2
abundance: -
CDR3aa: CASSTRTSEETQYF
CDR3nt: TGTGCCAGCAGCACACGGACTAGCGAAGAGACCCAGTACTTC

v_gene: TRBV7-6
j_gene: TRBJ2-1
len: 17
d_gene: TRBD2
abundance: -
CDR3aa: CASSYSGTSGRAYEQFF
CDR3nt: TGTGCCAGCAGCTACTCCGGGACTAGCGGGAGGGCCTATGAGCAGTTCTTC

v_gene: TRBV28
j_gene: TRBJ1-1
len: 14
d_gene: -
abundance: few
CDR3aa: CASSPPGDGTEAFF
CDR3nt: TGTGCCAGCAGTCCCCCGGGTGACGGCACTGAAGCTTTCTTT

v_gene: TRBV12-3/TRBV12-4
j_gene: TRBJ2-7
len: 15
d_gene: TRBD2
abundance: -
CDR3aa: CASSLAPLAGAEQYF
CDR3nt: TGTGCCAGCAGTTTAGCGCCACTAGCGGGAGCCGAGCAGTACTTC

v_gene: TRBV12-5
j_gene: TRBJ2-3
len: 16
d_gene: -
abundance: -
CDR3aa: CASGRKRTSLGDTQYF
CDR3nt: TGTGCTAGTGGTCGAAAACGGACCTCCCTGGGGGATACGCAGTATTTT

v_gene: TRBV5-1
j_gene: TRBJ1-2
len: 13
d_gene: TRBD1
abundance: -
CDR3aa: CASSLGTGIDYTF
CDR3nt: TGCGCCAGCAGCTTGGGGACAGGGATCGACTACACCTTC

v_gene: TRBV29-1
j_gene: TRBJ2-3
len: 15
d_gene: TRBD1
abundance: -
CDR3aa: CSVEGGDRASDTQYF
CDR3nt: TGCAGCGTTGAGGGTGGAGACAGGGCTTCAGATACGCAGTATTTT

v_gene: TRBV20-1
j_gene: TRBJ2-6
len: 16
d_gene: TRBD2
abundance: -
CDR3aa: CSAQGGTRSGANVLTF
CDR3nt: TGCAGTGCTCAGGGAGGGACTCGCTCTGGGGCCAACGTCCTGACTTTC

v_gene: TRBV12-3/TRBV12-4
j_gene: TRBJ1-4
len: 15
d_gene: -
abundance: -
CDR3aa: CASSWAFATNEKPFF
CDR3nt: TGTGCCAGCAGTTGGGCCTTTGCAACTAATGAAAAACCGTTTTTT

v_gene: TRBV25-1
j_gene: TRBJ2-6
len: 16
d_gene: -
abundance: -
CDR3aa: CASSNKRGSGANVLTF
CDR3nt: TGTGCCAGCAGTAACAAAAGGGGCTCTGGGGCCAACGTCCTGACTTTC

v_gene: TRBV29-1
j_gene: TRBJ1-2
len: 9
d_gene: -
abundance: -
CDR3aa: CSVEVGYTF
CDR3nt: TGCAGCGTTGAGGTCGGCTACACCTTC

v_gene: TRBV20-1
j_gene: TRBJ2-4
len: 16
d_gene: TRBD2
abundance: few
CDR3aa: CSALTSGRGAKNIQYF
CDR3nt: TGCAGTGCACTGACTAGCGGGAGGGGAGCCAAAAACATTCAGTACTTC